The present T cell receptor (beta chain) was sequenced within a study of human T cells and chemical hapten exposure. The overall study: Patch tests containing 0.01% DPC, applied to the upper back, were read at 6 days.

Trimming removed 3 bases from V and 1 base from J, with 9 bases in between. The CDR3 has 14 amino acids. Looked up from germline, CDR1 is SGHDN and CDR2 is FVKESK. TCRdb reprocessed the RACE reads via MiXCR and lists one record per CDR3 protein. The sample has 65,000 to 95,000 distinct CDR3 sequences, 12% seen once; the top ten hold under 4%. Findings and limits, study-wide: All donors were alopecia patients, so their immunity may differ from that of healthy people.

This clonotype was observed many times. What it binds is unknown. Time point described: patch test 1, 2 weeks after DPC sensitization. Treatment of the sample: therapeutic diphenylcyclopropenone sensitization with weekly scalp DPC. This material consisted of whole blood, taken in connection with sensitization to the hapten diphenylcyclopropenone (DPC). This sequence originates from a woman aged 60 to 75 with alopecia areata. Some clones in this sample may be carry-over from other donors' samples. J is TRBJ1-2 and V is TRBV14; possible D gene TRBD1, 6 bases. CDR3: CASSQTQGNYGYTF. The CDR3 coding sequence is TGTGCCAGCAGCCAGACACAGGGTAACTATGGCTACACCTTC.